This TCR beta chain was captured in a study of cytomegalovirus exposure and HLA in healthy donors. Findings and caveats of the study: Presence/absence analyses treated sequencing depth as roughly uniform across donors. A later analysis showed TCR association rates differing by HLA locus, peaking at DRB1 and lowest at HLA-C. Overall, roughly 170 TCR beta chains were annotated as cytomegalovirus-associated.

Primers included in the PCR were 60 Vbeta and 13 Jbeta primers. Using immunoSEQ multiplex PCR, the repertoire was profiled, and TCRdb retains in-frame clones only, with some absent. This repertoire shows some 160,000 clones, around 84% found once; its top ten account for 3% to 3.5%. A remark on this clone: The antigen remains undetermined.

This TCR was sampled from a woman between 40 and 55 years old in good health and CMV-seronegative. Specimen: PBMCs.

The CDR3 protein is CASSLGPGYFSNQPQHF. The DNA of the CDR3 is TGTGCCAGCAGTTTAGGGCCTGGCTATTTTAGCAATCAGCCCCAGCATTTT. The chain links TRBV28 to TRBJ1-5; D gene ambiguous. The CDR3 length is 17 residues. In germline, CDR1 is MDHEN, CDR2 SYDVKM. Deletions cut 2 bases from V and 0 bases from J, with 14 bases between.